Sequencing of this T cell receptor (beta chain) was carried out in a study of cytomegalovirus exposure and HLA in healthy donors. Study-level findings and limits: Researchers counted approximately 160 TCR beta chains as cytomegalovirus-associated.

The CDR3 extends over 15 amino acids. V lost 4 bases, J lost 5 bases, and 15 bases lay in between. Per the germline V gene, CDR1 is SGHRS and CDR2 is YFSETQ. Researchers ran the PCR with 60 Vbeta and 13 Jbeta primers. Repertoires were generated with immunoSEQ multiplex PCR, while TCRdb's copy carries only in-frame clones and drops some. The sample records fewer than 200,000 clones, about 79% being singletons. Details on this clone: Its antigen is not identified.

These donors, healthy bone marrow donors, were studied. The chain is built from TRBV5-1 and TRBJ1-4; D possibly corresponds to TRBD1 (5 bases). The sequencing sample was made of PBMCs. The receptor's source is a woman aged 50 to 60 in good health and CMV-seropositive. This chain's CDR3 is CASSPNPTANEKLFF. The CDR3 DNA is TGCGCCAGCAGCCCAAACCCGACAGCAAATGAAAAACTGTTTTTT. Combining the CDR3 with reference TRBV5-1 and TRBJ1-4 gives the whole variable domain KAGVTQTPRYLIKTRGQQVTLSCSPISGHRSVSWYQQTPGQGLQFLFEYFSETQRNKGNFPGRFSGRQFSNSRSEMNVSTLELGDSALYLCASSPNPTANEKLFFGSGTQLSVL.